The rows below give T cell receptor beta chains drawn from one sample of a study of post-analysis software for immune sequencing data. TCRdb redid the calling of the PCR reads with MiXCR, one entry per CDR3 protein. Of about 460,000 distinct CDR3 sequences listed, roughly 46% were seen once; the top ten hold about 12%. Material for sequencing was blood. Receptors were obtained from a girl aged 10 to 17 with multiple sclerosis. Each CDR3 is given with its conserved first and last residue. D genes are given only for firm matches. The size of a clone is reported for some rows only, either as once, few or many, or as a class for expanded clones.

clone size: once
V gene: TRBV6-1
D gene: TRBD1
J gene: TRBJ2-7
CDR3 protein: CASSGGTGVYEQYF
CDR3 DNA: TGTGCCAGCAGTGGAGGGACAGGGGTATACGAGCAGTACTTC

clone size: -
V gene: TRBV7-9
D gene: TRBD2
J gene: TRBJ2-5
CDR3 protein: CASTLRIAGQGTQYF
CDR3 DNA: TGTGCCAGCACCCTAAGAATAGCGGGGCAAGGGACCCAGTACTTC

clone size: -
V gene: TRBV7-3
D gene: -
J gene: TRBJ1-1
CDR3 protein: CASSLTVGAEAFF
CDR3 DNA: TGTGCCAGCAGCTTAACGGTGGGGGCTGAAGCTTTCTTT

clone size: -
V gene: TRBV28
D gene: TRBD1
J gene: TRBJ1-2
CDR3 protein: CASSSADRASYGYTF
CDR3 DNA: TGTGCCAGCAGCTCCGCGGACAGGGCCAGCTATGGCTACACCTTC

clone size: few
V gene: TRBV4-3
D gene: -
J gene: TRBJ2-3
CDR3 protein: CASSQRTAYSTDTQYF
CDR3 DNA: TGCGCCAGCAGCCAACGGACAGCCTATAGCACAGATACGCAGTATTTT

clone size: -
V gene: TRBV4-1
D gene: -
J gene: TRBJ2-1
CDR3 protein: CASSQSGTSYSEQFF
CDR3 DNA: TGCGCCAGCAGCCAATCCGGGACGAGCTACAGTGAGCAGTTCTTC

clone size: -
V gene: TRBV12-3/TRBV12-4
D gene: -
J gene: TRBJ2-5
CDR3 protein: CASSPVRLQETQYF
CDR3 DNA: TGTGCCAGCAGTCCCGTGCGGCTCCAAGAGACCCAGTACTTC

clone size: -
V gene: TRBV11-2
D gene: TRBD2
J gene: TRBJ2-3
CDR3 protein: CASSGSPLAGRQVGTDTQYF
CDR3 DNA: TGTGCCAGCAGCGGTTCCCCACTAGCGGGAAGGCAGGTCGGCACAGATACGCAGTATTTT

clone size: -
V gene: TRBV12-3/TRBV12-4
D gene: TRBD1
J gene: TRBJ2-3
CDR3 protein: CASILGTGRADTQYF
CDR3 DNA: TGTGCCAGCATCCTCGGGACAGGGAGAGCAGATACGCAGTATTTT

clone size: -
V gene: TRBV27
D gene: -
J gene: TRBJ2-3
CDR3 protein: CASMYTDTQYF
CDR3 DNA: TGTGCCAGCATGTATACAGATACGCAGTATTTT

clone size: -
V gene: TRBV7-2
D gene: -
J gene: TRBJ2-1
CDR3 protein: CASSSLHAPFGEVGNEQFF
CDR3 DNA: TGTGCCAGCAGCTCTCTACATGCCCCCTTCGGAGAGGTGGGCAATGAGCAGTTCTTC

clone size: many
V gene: TRBV20-1
D gene: -
J gene: TRBJ2-7
CDR3 protein: CSARRSYEQYF
CDR3 DNA: TGCAGTGCCCGTAGGTCCTACGAGCAGTACTTC

clone size: -
V gene: TRBV10-3
D gene: TRBD2
J gene: TRBJ2-3
CDR3 protein: CAIRRLAGDDPDTQYF
CDR3 DNA: TGTGCCATCAGGAGACTAGCGGGGGACGACCCAGATACGCAGTATTTT

clone size: once
V gene: TRBV6-1
D gene: -
J gene: TRBJ2-7
CDR3 protein: CAIHSKGPYEQYF
CDR3 DNA: TGTGCCATCCACTCCAAGGGGCCCTACGAGCAGTACTTC

clone size: -
V gene: TRBV6-1
D gene: -
J gene: TRBJ1-2
CDR3 protein: CASSGQWGANYGYTF
CDR3 DNA: TGTGCCAGCAGTGGGCAATGGGGGGCCAACTATGGCTACACCTTC

clone size: few
V gene: TRBV28
D gene: TRBD2
J gene: TRBJ2-3
CDR3 protein: CASSSTSGRAYTQYF
CDR3 DNA: TGTGCCAGCAGTTCGACTAGCGGGAGGGCCTATACGCAGTATTTT

clone size: -
V gene: TRBV29-1
D gene: -
J gene: TRBJ2-4
CDR3 protein: CSVEVRARVDGAKNIQYF
CDR3 DNA: TGCAGCGTTGAAGTAAGGGCGAGAGTGGACGGCGCCAAAAACATTCAGTACTTC

clone size: -
V gene: TRBV27
D gene: -
J gene: TRBJ1-5
CDR3 protein: CASAGENGQPQHF
CDR3 DNA: TGTGCCAGCGCCGGGGAAAACGGTCAGCCCCAGCATTTT

clone size: -
V gene: TRBV20-1
D gene: TRBD2
J gene: TRBJ2-7
CDR3 protein: CSAHGEAGGSYEQYF
CDR3 DNA: TGCAGTGCCCACGGAGAAGCGGGAGGCTCCTACGAGCAGTACTTC

clone size: -
V gene: TRBV20-1
D gene: TRBD2
J gene: TRBJ2-3
CDR3 protein: CSARAGGGADTQYF
CDR3 DNA: TGCAGTGCTAGGGCGGGAGGAGGGGCAGATACGCAGTATTTT

clone size: few
V gene: TRBV10-3
D gene: -
J gene: TRBJ2-3
CDR3 protein: CATVSGFTDTQYF
CDR3 DNA: TGTGCCACCGTTAGCGGATTCACAGATACGCAGTATTTT

clone size: -
V gene: TRBV7-9
D gene: TRBD1
J gene: TRBJ1-1
CDR3 protein: CTSSLEGGRSTEAFF
CDR3 DNA: TGTACCAGCAGCTTAGAAGGGGGCCGGAGCACTGAAGCTTTCTTT

clone size: -
V gene: TRBV4-1
D gene: TRBD2
J gene: TRBJ2-5
CDR3 protein: CASSQGLTSGRAADERYF
CDR3 DNA: TGCGCCAGCAGCCAAGGTTTGACTAGCGGGAGGGCCGCTGATGAGCGGTACTTC

clone size: -
V gene: TRBV5-1
D gene: -
J gene: TRBJ2-5
CDR3 protein: CASSRTGNSEETQYF
CDR3 DNA: TGCGCCAGCAGCAGGACCGGGAACTCCGAAGAGACCCAGTACTTC

clone size: -
V gene: TRBV5-1
D gene: -
J gene: TRBJ2-5
CDR3 protein: CASKNEGETQYF
CDR3 DNA: TGCGCCAGCAAAAATGAAGGGGAGACCCAGTACTTC

clone size: -
V gene: TRBV20-1
D gene: -
J gene: TRBJ2-5
CDR3 protein: CSAREVLNQETQYF
CDR3 DNA: TGCAGTGCTAGAGAGGTCTTGAACCAAGAGACCCAGTACTTC

clone size: few
V gene: TRBV5-1
D gene: -
J gene: TRBJ2-7
CDR3 protein: CASSLEPGPNYEQYF
CDR3 DNA: TGCGCCAGCAGCTTGGAACCGGGACCTAACTACGAGCAGTACTTC

clone size: few
V gene: TRBV4-2
D gene: -
J gene: TRBJ2-5
CDR3 protein: CASSQDKGGPTETQYF
CDR3 DNA: TGTGCCAGCAGCCAAGATAAAGGAGGGCCGACAGAGACCCAGTACTTC

clone size: -
V gene: TRBV7-2
D gene: -
J gene: TRBJ2-7
CDR3 protein: CASSLSGYTSYEQYF
CDR3 DNA: TGTGCCAGCAGCTTATCAGGGTACACCTCCTACGAGCAGTACTTC

clone size: -
V gene: TRBV29-1
D gene: -
J gene: TRBJ2-2
CDR3 protein: CSVGGRLADTGELFF
CDR3 DNA: TGCAGCGTCGGCGGTAGGCTAGCAGACACCGGGGAGCTGTTTTTT

clone size: few
V gene: TRBV7-8
D gene: TRBD2
J gene: TRBJ2-3
CDR3 protein: CASSFGTSGSAYGGYTQYF
CDR3 DNA: TGTGCCAGCAGCTTCGGGACTAGCGGGAGTGCGTATGGCGGGTATACGCAGTATTTT

clone size: -
V gene: TRBV14
D gene: TRBD2
J gene: TRBJ2-6
CDR3 protein: CASSHPSGSGGANVLTF
CDR3 DNA: TGTGCCAGCAGCCACCCTAGCGGGAGCGGTGGGGCCAACGTCCTGACTTTC

clone size: -
V gene: TRBV9
D gene: -
J gene: TRBJ1-1
CDR3 protein: CASSVSLEYTEAFF
CDR3 DNA: TGTGCCAGCAGCGTATCATTGGAATACACTGAAGCTTTCTTT

clone size: few
V gene: TRBV6-5
D gene: TRBD2
J gene: TRBJ2-1
CDR3 protein: CASSAPSGSMNEQFF
CDR3 DNA: TGTGCCAGCAGTGCCCCTAGCGGGAGTATGAATGAGCAGTTCTTC

clone size: -
V gene: TRBV5-1
D gene: -
J gene: TRBJ2-7
CDR3 protein: CASSLGGQLYEQYF
CDR3 DNA: TGCGCCAGCAGCTTGGGCGGTCAACTCTACGAGCAGTACTTC

clone size: -
V gene: TRBV5-1
D gene: TRBD1
J gene: TRBJ2-7
CDR3 protein: CASRSGTGGYEQYF
CDR3 DNA: TGCGCCAGCAGGTCCGGGACAGGGGGCTACGAGCAGTACTTC

clone size: -
V gene: TRBV20-1
D gene: TRBD2
J gene: TRBJ2-1
CDR3 protein: CSAHHRDYIYNEQFF
CDR3 DNA: TGCAGTGCTCATCACCGGGACTACATATACAATGAGCAGTTCTTC

clone size: -
V gene: TRBV27
D gene: TRBD1
J gene: TRBJ1-4
CDR3 protein: CASRSRDSPEKLFF
CDR3 DNA: TGTGCCAGCAGGTCTAGGGACAGCCCTGAAAAACTGTTTTTT

clone size: few
V gene: TRBV7-3
D gene: TRBD2
J gene: TRBJ2-3
CDR3 protein: CASSLGGLAGVGDTQYF
CDR3 DNA: TGTGCCAGCAGCTTAGGCGGACTAGCGGGAGTAGGAGATACGCAGTATTTT

clone size: -
V gene: TRBV25-1
D gene: TRBD1
J gene: TRBJ2-1
CDR3 protein: CASSRRDRDDEQFF
CDR3 DNA: TGTGCCAGCAGTCGCCGGGACAGGGATGATGAGCAGTTCTTC

clone size: many
V gene: TRBV7-2
D gene: -
J gene: TRBJ2-7
CDR3 protein: CASSLGPIYEQYF
CDR3 DNA: TGTGCCAGCAGCTTAGGACCCATTTACGAGCAGTACTTC

clone size: few
V gene: TRBV12-3/TRBV12-4
D gene: -
J gene: TRBJ1-3
CDR3 protein: CASSFLGDTIYF
CDR3 DNA: TGTGCCAGCAGTTTTCTGGGGGACACCATATATTTT

clone size: -
V gene: TRBV6-5
D gene: -
J gene: TRBJ2-3
CDR3 protein: CASGDSTDTQYF
CDR3 DNA: TGTGCCAGCGGCGATAGCACGGATACGCAGTATTTT

clone size: -
V gene: TRBV29-1
D gene: -
J gene: TRBJ1-1
CDR3 protein: CSIRLRSRNTEAFF
CDR3 DNA: TGCAGCATCCGATTAAGGAGTCGAAACACTGAAGCTTTCTTT

clone size: once
V gene: TRBV20-1
D gene: -
J gene: TRBJ1-2
CDR3 protein: CSASKVGLGEGYTF
CDR3 DNA: TGCAGTGCTTCCAAGGTTGGCCTGGGCGAGGGCTACACCTTC

clone size: once
V gene: TRBV2
D gene: -
J gene: TRBJ1-2
CDR3 protein: CASSEESAYGYTF
CDR3 DNA: TGTGCCAGCAGTGAGGAGTCGGCCTATGGCTACACCTTC

clone size: -
V gene: TRBV7-3
D gene: TRBD2
J gene: TRBJ2-3
CDR3 protein: CASSQATSGIKDTQYF
CDR3 DNA: TGTGCCAGCAGCCAAGCGACTAGCGGGATAAAAGATACGCAGTATTTT

clone size: -
V gene: TRBV12-3/TRBV12-4
D gene: -
J gene: TRBJ1-1
CDR3 protein: CASSLTPIQRGGAFF
CDR3 DNA: TGTGCCAGCAGTTTAACCCCCATACAGCGGGGAGGGGCTTTCTTT

clone size: few
V gene: TRBV7-2
D gene: -
J gene: TRBJ2-7
CDR3 protein: CASSLRVAENYEQYF
CDR3 DNA: TGTGCCAGCAGCTTAAGGGTAGCGGAGAATTACGAGCAGTACTTC

clone size: few
V gene: TRBV21-1
D gene: -
J gene: TRBJ1-5
CDR3 protein: CASSKIDRTDSNQPQHF
CDR3 DNA: TGTGCCAGCAGCAAAATAGATCGGACAGATAGCAATCAGCCCCAGCATTTT

clone size: -
V gene: TRBV5-1
D gene: TRBD2
J gene: TRBJ2-1
CDR3 protein: CASSLALAVNEQFF
CDR3 DNA: TGCGCCAGCAGCTTGGCCCTAGCGGTCAATGAGCAGTTCTTC

clone size: -
V gene: TRBV5-1
D gene: -
J gene: TRBJ2-7
CDR3 protein: CASTDPGRQPYEQYF
CDR3 DNA: TGCGCCAGCACCGATCCCGGACGCCAACCCTACGAGCAGTACTTC

clone size: -
V gene: TRBV6-2/TRBV6-3
D gene: -
J gene: TRBJ2-6
CDR3 protein: CASSYGGVGANVLTF
CDR3 DNA: TGTGCCAGCAGTTACGGGGGTGTGGGGGCCAACGTCCTGACTTTC

clone size: -
V gene: TRBV27
D gene: -
J gene: TRBJ2-7
CDR3 protein: CASSLSGQRPSYEQYF
CDR3 DNA: TGTGCCAGCAGTTTATCTGGGCAGCGCCCCTCCTACGAGCAGTACTTC

clone size: -
V gene: TRBV29-1
D gene: -
J gene: TRBJ1-1
CDR3 protein: CSVDGWAANTEAFF
CDR3 DNA: TGCAGCGTTGATGGATGGGCGGCGAACACTGAAGCTTTCTTT

clone size: -
V gene: TRBV4-3
D gene: -
J gene: TRBJ2-1
CDR3 protein: CASSQSTGGSGNEQFF
CDR3 DNA: TGCGCCAGCAGCCAATCAACGGGCGGGTCCGGTAATGAGCAGTTCTTC

clone size: few
V gene: TRBV29-1
D gene: TRBD2
J gene: TRBJ2-1
CDR3 protein: CSFCRTSVDEQFF
CDR3 DNA: TGCAGCTTCTGTAGGACTAGCGTGGATGAGCAGTTCTTC

clone size: -
V gene: TRBV10-3
D gene: TRBD1
J gene: TRBJ2-1
CDR3 protein: CAIDWGQGQYNEQFF
CDR3 DNA: TGTGCCATCGATTGGGGACAGGGACAATACAATGAGCAGTTCTTC

clone size: many
V gene: TRBV20-1
D gene: -
J gene: TRBJ2-7
CDR3 protein: CSAWIAVEDEQYF
CDR3 DNA: TGCAGTGCTTGGATCGCGGTTGAGGACGAGCAGTACTTC